Given below is one T cell receptor beta chain in context. This sample was taken from a study of blood T cell repertoires in COVID-19. Trimming shortened V by 4 bases and J by 5 bases, and 5 bases separated the two germline ends. The CDR3 runs 11 residues. Germline V gene lookup returns CDR1 MDHEN and CDR2 SYDVKM. Repertoires were generated with immunoSEQ multiplex PCR, while TCRdb's copy carries only in-frame clones and drops some. This sample has about 140,000 clones, with roughly 81% found just once. The chain uses TRBV28 and TRBJ2-5; D is uncertain. Sequenced sample: PBMCs or T cells enriched from blood (not recorded which). The TCR comes from a woman between 45 and 60 years old with acute COVID-19. CDR3 DNA: TGTGCCAGCAGTTCCTTGGAGACCCAGTACTTC. Translated: CASSSLETQYF. The variable domain in full, completed from reference TRBV28 and TRBJ2-5, reads DVKVTQSSRYLVKRTGEKVFLECVQDMDHENMFWYRQDPGLGLRLIYFSYDVKMKEKGDIPEGYSVSREKKERFSLILESASTNQTSMYLCASSSLETQYFGPGTRLLVL.